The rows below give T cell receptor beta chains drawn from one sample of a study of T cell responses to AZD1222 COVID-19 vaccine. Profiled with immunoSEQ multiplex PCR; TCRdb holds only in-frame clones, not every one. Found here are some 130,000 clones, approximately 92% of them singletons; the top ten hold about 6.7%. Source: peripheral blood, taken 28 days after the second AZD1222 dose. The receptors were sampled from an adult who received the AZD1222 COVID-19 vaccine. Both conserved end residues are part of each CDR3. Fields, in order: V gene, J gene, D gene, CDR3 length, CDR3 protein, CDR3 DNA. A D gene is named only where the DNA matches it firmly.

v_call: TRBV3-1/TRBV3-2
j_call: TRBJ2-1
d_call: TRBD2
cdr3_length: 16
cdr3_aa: CASSPLLAGAYNEQFF
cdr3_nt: TGTGCCAGCAGCCCCCTACTAGCGGGGGCTTACAATGAGCAGTTCTTC

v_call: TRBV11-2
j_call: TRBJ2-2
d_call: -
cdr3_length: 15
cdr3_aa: CASSLVQTNTGELFF
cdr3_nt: TGTGCCAGCAGCTTAGTACAGACTAATACCGGGGAGCTGTTTTTT

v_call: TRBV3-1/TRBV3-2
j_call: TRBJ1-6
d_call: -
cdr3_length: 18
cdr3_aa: CASPWGTPNRINNSPLHF
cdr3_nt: TGTGCCAGCCCCTGGGGGACACCTAATAGGATTAATAATTCACCCCTCCACTTT

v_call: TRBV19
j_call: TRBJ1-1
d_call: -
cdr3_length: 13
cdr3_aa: CASSMGRNSEAFF
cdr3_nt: TGTGCCAGTAGTATGGGCAGAAACTCTGAAGCTTTCTTT

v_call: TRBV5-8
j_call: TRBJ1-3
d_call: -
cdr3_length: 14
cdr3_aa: CASSGGNSGNTIYF
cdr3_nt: TGTGCCAGCAGCGGAGGGAACTCTGGAAACACCATATATTTT

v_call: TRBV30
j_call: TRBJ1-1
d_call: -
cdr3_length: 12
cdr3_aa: CAWSVTGTEAFF
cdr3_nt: TGTGCCTGGAGTGTTACGGGCACTGAAGCTTTCTTT

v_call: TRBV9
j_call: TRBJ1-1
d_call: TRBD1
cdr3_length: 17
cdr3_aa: CASSAPGGGLGNTEAFF
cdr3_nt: TGTGCCAGCAGCGCCCCAGGGGGGGGGCTAGGGAACACTGAAGCTTTCTTT

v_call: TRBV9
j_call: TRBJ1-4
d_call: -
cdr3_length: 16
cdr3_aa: CASSERPMSQGEKLFF
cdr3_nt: TGTGCCAGCAGCGAGCGACCGATGAGTCAAGGTGAAAAACTGTTTTTT

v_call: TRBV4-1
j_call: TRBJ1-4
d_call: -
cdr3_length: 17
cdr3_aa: CASSQDPQFATNEKLFF
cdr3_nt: TGCGCCAGCAGCCAAGACCCCCAGTTTGCAACTAATGAAAAACTGTTTTTT

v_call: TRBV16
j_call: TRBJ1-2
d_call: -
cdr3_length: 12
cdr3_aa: CASSPVGYGYTF
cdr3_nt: TGTGCCAGCAGTCCGGTGGGTTATGGCTACACCTTC

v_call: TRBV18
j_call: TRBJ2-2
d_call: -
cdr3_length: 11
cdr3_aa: CASSSRGELFF
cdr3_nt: TGTGCCAGCTCATCGCGCGGGGAGCTGTTTTTT

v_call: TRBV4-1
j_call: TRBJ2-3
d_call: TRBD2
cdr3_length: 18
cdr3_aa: CASSQDPPGLGRTDTQYF
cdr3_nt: TGCGCCAGCAGCCAAGATCCCCCGGGACTAGGCCGCACAGATACGCAGTATTTT

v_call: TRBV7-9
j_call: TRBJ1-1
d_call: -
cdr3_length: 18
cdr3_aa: CASSLGSLQGGMNTEAFF
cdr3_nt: TGTGCCAGCAGCTTAGGGTCCTTACAGGGAGGCATGAACACTGAAGCTTTCTTT

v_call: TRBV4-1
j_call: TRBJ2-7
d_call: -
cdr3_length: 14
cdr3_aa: CASSQESLSYEQYF
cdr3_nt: TGCGCCAGCAGCCAAGAATCCCTATCCTACGAGCAGTACTTC

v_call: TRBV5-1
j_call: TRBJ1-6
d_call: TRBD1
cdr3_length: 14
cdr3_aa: CASSGGTGTSPLHF
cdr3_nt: TGCGCCAGCAGCGGAGGGACAGGGACTTCACCCCTCCACTTT

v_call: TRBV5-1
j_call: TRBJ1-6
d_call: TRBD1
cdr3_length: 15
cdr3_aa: CASRDVDRGNSPLHF
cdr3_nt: TGCGCCAGCAGGGATGTGGACAGGGGTAATTCACCCCTCCACTTT

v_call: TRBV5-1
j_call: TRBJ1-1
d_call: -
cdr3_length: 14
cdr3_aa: CASSLDRPNTEAFF
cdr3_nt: TGCGCCAGCAGCTTGGACAGACCGAACACTGAAGCTTTCTTT

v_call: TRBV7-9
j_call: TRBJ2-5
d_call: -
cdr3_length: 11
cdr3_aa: CASSDRETQYF
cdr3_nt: TGTGCCAGCAGCGACAGGGAGACCCAGTACTTC